This is a list of T cell receptor beta chains from one sample in a study of radiotherapy plus CTLA-4 blockade in lung cancer. Here immunoSEQ multiplex PCR was the method, and the copy in TCRdb shows in-frame clones only, minus some. The table lists 45,000 or so clones, about 72% of them singletons, with 8.5% to 14% in the top ten. The sequences come from peripheral blood, collected from a patient treated with radiotherapy plus ipilimumab. The source of these receptors is a human donor with non-small cell lung cancer who had stable disease on radiotherapy plus ipilimumab. Both conserved end residues are part of each CDR3. The order of the fields is CDR3 protein, CDR3 DNA, clone size, V gene, D gene, J gene. The D gene is left open where the match is weak. The size entry is marked missing in some rows and otherwise reads once, few, many or a size class.

CDR3aa: CASSLATGNSPLHF
CDR3nt: TGTGCCAGCAGCTTAGCCACAGGAAATTCACCCCTCCACTTT
abundance: -
v_gene: TRBV7-2
d_gene: -
j_gene: TRBJ1-6

CDR3aa: CASNPTGPGSDQPQHF
CDR3nt: TGTGCCAGCAACCCTACTGGGCCTGGCTCGGATCAGCCCCAGCATTTT
abundance: -
v_gene: TRBV2
d_gene: -
j_gene: TRBJ1-5

CDR3aa: CASSEATVSTDTQYF
CDR3nt: TGTGCCAGCAGTGAAGCGACAGTGAGCACAGATACGCAGTATTTT
abundance: once
v_gene: TRBV6-1
d_gene: -
j_gene: TRBJ2-3

CDR3aa: CASSLAGGPVGEQFF
CDR3nt: TGTGCCAGCAGCTTAGCGGGGGGCCCCGTCGGTGAGCAGTTCTTC
abundance: -
v_gene: TRBV13
d_gene: -
j_gene: TRBJ2-1

CDR3aa: CASSARYEQYF
CDR3nt: TGTGCCAGCAGCGCGAGATACGAGCAGTACTTC
abundance: -
v_gene: TRBV7-2
d_gene: -
j_gene: TRBJ2-7

CDR3aa: CASRINSNQPQHF
CDR3nt: TGTGCCAGCAGGATCAACAGCAATCAGCCCCAGCATTTT
abundance: -
v_gene: TRBV27
d_gene: -
j_gene: TRBJ1-5

CDR3aa: CASSPTTGVGTEAFF
CDR3nt: TGTGCCAGCAGCCCAACTACAGGGGTGGGAACTGAAGCTTTCTTT
abundance: -
v_gene: TRBV5-4
d_gene: TRBD1
j_gene: TRBJ1-1

CDR3aa: CASSLVGGVAYEQYF
CDR3nt: TGTGCCAGCAGTTTGGTAGGGGGGGTTGCCTACGAGCAGTACTTC
abundance: -
v_gene: TRBV27
d_gene: -
j_gene: TRBJ2-7

CDR3aa: CASSLGGGAGYGYTF
CDR3nt: TGTGCCAGCAGCTTGGGCGGGGGGGCGGGCTATGGCTACACCTTC
abundance: -
v_gene: TRBV5-6
d_gene: -
j_gene: TRBJ1-2

CDR3aa: CASSLGNLADQETQYF
CDR3nt: TGTGCCAGCAGCTTGGGGAACCTAGCGGATCAAGAGACCCAGTACTTC
abundance: once
v_gene: TRBV5-8
d_gene: TRBD2
j_gene: TRBJ2-5

CDR3aa: CASSPRQGGYEQYF
CDR3nt: TGCGCCAGCAGCCCAAGGCAGGGGGGGTACGAGCAGTACTTC
abundance: -
v_gene: TRBV5-1
d_gene: -
j_gene: TRBJ2-7

CDR3aa: CAWRLTNTEAFF
CDR3nt: TGTGCCTGGAGACTCACCAACACTGAAGCTTTCTTT
abundance: once
v_gene: TRBV30
d_gene: -
j_gene: TRBJ1-1

CDR3aa: CASSPGDTFYEQYF
CDR3nt: TGTGCCAGCTCCCCGGGGGACACTTTCTACGAGCAGTACTTC
abundance: -
v_gene: TRBV18
d_gene: -
j_gene: TRBJ2-7

CDR3aa: CSGTPTSGGAAEQFF
CDR3nt: TGCAGCGGGACCCCCACTAGCGGGGGGGCCGCTGAGCAGTTCTTC
abundance: -
v_gene: TRBV29-1
d_gene: TRBD2
j_gene: TRBJ2-1

CDR3aa: CASSPGTYSYEQYF
CDR3nt: TGCGCCAGCAGCCCCGGGACGTATTCCTACGAGCAGTACTTC
abundance: -
v_gene: TRBV5-1
d_gene: -
j_gene: TRBJ2-7

CDR3aa: CASSEEGRVFQPQHF
CDR3nt: TGTGCCAGCAGTGAAGAGGGCAGGGTTTTCCAGCCCCAGCATTTT
abundance: -
v_gene: TRBV2
d_gene: -
j_gene: TRBJ1-5

CDR3aa: CASRKEGSYNEQFF
CDR3nt: TGCGCCAGCAGGAAGGAGGGCTCCTACAATGAGCAGTTCTTC
abundance: -
v_gene: TRBV5-1
d_gene: -
j_gene: TRBJ2-1

CDR3aa: CATSRPQGQGDDGYTF
CDR3nt: TGTGCCACCAGCAGACCCCAAGGGCAGGGGGATGATGGCTACACCTTC
abundance: once
v_gene: TRBV15
d_gene: TRBD1
j_gene: TRBJ1-2

CDR3aa: CASSVEGFPTGETQYF
CDR3nt: TGTGCCAGCAGCGTAGAGGGGTTTCCGACGGGGGAGACCCAGTACTTC
abundance: -
v_gene: TRBV9
d_gene: -
j_gene: TRBJ2-5

CDR3aa: CASSPGTVYGYTF
CDR3nt: TGTGCCAGTAGCCCCGGGACGGTCTATGGCTACACCTTC
abundance: -
v_gene: TRBV19
d_gene: -
j_gene: TRBJ1-2

CDR3aa: CASSSWPGNTIYF
CDR3nt: TGTGCCAGCAGTTCTTGGCCTGGAAACACCATATATTTT
abundance: -
v_gene: TRBV5-6
d_gene: -
j_gene: TRBJ1-3

CDR3aa: CASSPGQGAETQYF
CDR3nt: TGTGCCAGCAGCCCGGGACAGGGTGCTGAGACCCAGTACTTC
abundance: -
v_gene: TRBV9
d_gene: TRBD1
j_gene: TRBJ2-5

CDR3aa: CASSYSPGHEQFF
CDR3nt: TGTGCCAGCAGTTACTCTCCGGGCCATGAGCAGTTCTTC
abundance: -
v_gene: TRBV6-5
d_gene: -
j_gene: TRBJ2-1

CDR3aa: CASRLGGGTEAFF
CDR3nt: TGTGCCAGCAGGCTCGGGGGAGGTACTGAAGCTTTCTTT
abundance: once
v_gene: TRBV6-5
d_gene: -
j_gene: TRBJ1-1

CDR3aa: CASSSGRVLAETQYF
CDR3nt: TGTGCCAGCAGCTCAGGACGAGTGCTAGCTGAGACCCAGTACTTC
abundance: -
v_gene: TRBV7-2
d_gene: -
j_gene: TRBJ2-5

CDR3aa: CASSLDGTTDTQYF
CDR3nt: TGTGCCAGCAGCTTGGATGGCACCACAGATACGCAGTATTTT
abundance: -
v_gene: TRBV5-5
d_gene: -
j_gene: TRBJ2-3

CDR3aa: CASSNSGGAVNTQYF
CDR3nt: TGTGCCAGCAGTAATAGCGGGGGGGCCGTAAATACGCAGTATTTT
abundance: -
v_gene: TRBV2
d_gene: TRBD2
j_gene: TRBJ2-3

CDR3aa: CASGPDRYTEAFF
CDR3nt: TGTGCTAGTGGCCCAGACAGGTACACTGAAGCTTTCTTT
abundance: -
v_gene: TRBV12-5
d_gene: -
j_gene: TRBJ1-1

CDR3aa: CASSKGQARETQYF
CDR3nt: TGTGCCAGCAGTAAGGGACAGGCCCGAGAGACCCAGTACTTC
abundance: -
v_gene: TRBV7-7
d_gene: TRBD1
j_gene: TRBJ2-5

CDR3aa: CASSVWLRGRDSPLHF
CDR3nt: TGTGCCAGCAGTGTGTGGCTCAGGGGGCGGGATTCACCCCTCCACTTT
abundance: -
v_gene: TRBV2
d_gene: TRBD1
j_gene: TRBJ1-6

CDR3aa: CASSPGGTGNTIYF
CDR3nt: TGTGCCAGCAGTCCGGGTGGAACTGGAAACACCATATATTTT
abundance: -
v_gene: TRBV6-6
d_gene: -
j_gene: TRBJ1-3

CDR3aa: CASPGNSGELFF
CDR3nt: TGTGCCAGCCCAGGGAATTCCGGGGAGCTGTTTTTT
abundance: -
v_gene: TRBV19
d_gene: -
j_gene: TRBJ2-2

CDR3aa: CASSFRGDNYGYTF
CDR3nt: TGTGCCAGCAGTTTCCGGGGAGATAACTATGGCTACACCTTC
abundance: -
v_gene: TRBV27
d_gene: -
j_gene: TRBJ1-2

CDR3aa: CASSLGTGRSQPQHF
CDR3nt: TGTGCCAGCAGTTTAGGGACAGGGAGAAGTCAGCCCCAGCATTTT
abundance: -
v_gene: TRBV27
d_gene: TRBD1
j_gene: TRBJ1-5

CDR3aa: CASTAGGNSYNEQFF
CDR3nt: TGTGCCAGCACGGCGGGGGGGAACTCCTACAATGAGCAGTTCTTC
abundance: -
v_gene: TRBV9
d_gene: TRBD2
j_gene: TRBJ2-1

CDR3aa: CASSEYSGTTYEQYF
CDR3nt: TGTGCCAGCAGCGAATACTCCGGGACAACCTACGAGCAGTACTTC
abundance: -
v_gene: TRBV6-5
d_gene: -
j_gene: TRBJ2-7

CDR3aa: CASSELAATNEKLFF
CDR3nt: TGTGCCAGCAGTGAGTTGGCTGCAACTAATGAAAAACTGTTTTTT
abundance: once
v_gene: TRBV2
d_gene: -
j_gene: TRBJ1-4

CDR3aa: CASSPGRNTGELFF
CDR3nt: TGTGCCAGCAGCCCCGGGCGGAACACCGGGGAGCTGTTTTTT
abundance: -
v_gene: TRBV11-1
d_gene: -
j_gene: TRBJ2-2

CDR3aa: CAWSVRRGHTHHYGYTF
CDR3nt: TGTGCCTGGAGTGTACGGCGGGGACACACGCATCACTATGGCTACACCTTC
abundance: -
v_gene: TRBV30
d_gene: -
j_gene: TRBJ1-2

CDR3aa: CASSYMQGAPDGYTF
CDR3nt: TGTGCCAGCAGTTATATGCAGGGGGCACCGGATGGCTACACCTTC
abundance: -
v_gene: TRBV6-5
d_gene: TRBD1
j_gene: TRBJ1-2

CDR3aa: CATGDGSYEQYF
CDR3nt: TGTGCCACCGGTGACGGGTCCTACGAGCAGTACTTC
abundance: medium-sized
v_gene: TRBV7-9
d_gene: -
j_gene: TRBJ2-7

CDR3aa: CASSARQGKSTEAFF
CDR3nt: TGTGCCAGCAGCGCGAGACAGGGGAAAAGCACTGAAGCTTTCTTT
abundance: -
v_gene: TRBV9
d_gene: TRBD1
j_gene: TRBJ1-1

CDR3aa: CASKERGGLYTGELFF
CDR3nt: TGTGCCAGCAAGGAGCGGGGGGGCCTGTACACCGGGGAGCTGTTTTTT
abundance: few
v_gene: TRBV6-6
d_gene: TRBD2
j_gene: TRBJ2-2

CDR3aa: CASSEAGGSNQPQHF
CDR3nt: TGTGCCAGCAGTGAAGCTGGGGGTAGCAATCAGCCCCAGCATTTT
abundance: -
v_gene: TRBV6-1
d_gene: -
j_gene: TRBJ1-5

CDR3aa: CASSLGRGPSYEQYF
CDR3nt: TGTGCCAGCAGCTTAGGTAGGGGACCCTCCTACGAGCAGTACTTC
abundance: few
v_gene: TRBV13
d_gene: -
j_gene: TRBJ2-7

CDR3aa: CASSFRQGSNQPQHF
CDR3nt: TGTGCCAGCAGCTTCCGACAGGGGAGCAATCAGCCCCAGCATTTT
abundance: -
v_gene: TRBV7-8
d_gene: TRBD1
j_gene: TRBJ1-5

CDR3aa: CASSLAAGRLMNTEAFF
CDR3nt: TGTGCCAGCAGCTTAGCCGCTGGTAGGCTCATGAACACTGAAGCTTTCTTT
abundance: once
v_gene: TRBV11-2
d_gene: -
j_gene: TRBJ1-1

CDR3aa: CASSLSGDRDGYTF
CDR3nt: TGTGCCAGCAGCTTAAGTGGGGACAGGGACGGCTACACCTTC
abundance: few
v_gene: TRBV7-2
d_gene: TRBD1
j_gene: TRBJ1-2

CDR3aa: CASSPNRDETQYF
CDR3nt: TGTGCCAGTAGTCCAAACAGGGATGAGACCCAGTACTTC
abundance: -
v_gene: TRBV19
d_gene: -
j_gene: TRBJ2-5

CDR3aa: CASSAGDGANVLTF
CDR3nt: TGTGCCAGCAGCGCAGGGGACGGGGCCAACGTCCTGACTTTC
abundance: -
v_gene: TRBV9
d_gene: -
j_gene: TRBJ2-6

CDR3aa: CASGLPTGETNEKLFF
CDR3nt: TGTGCTAGTGGCCTCCCGACAGGGGAAACTAATGAAAAACTGTTTTTT
abundance: -
v_gene: TRBV12-5
d_gene: TRBD1
j_gene: TRBJ1-4

CDR3aa: CASSLLGVVQPQHF
CDR3nt: TGTGCCAGCAGTTTACTAGGGGTTGTACAGCCCCAGCATTTT
abundance: -
v_gene: TRBV6-6
d_gene: -
j_gene: TRBJ1-5

CDR3aa: CASTEWELGEKLFF
CDR3nt: TGTGCCAGTACCGAATGGGAATTAGGGGAAAAACTGTTTTTT
abundance: -
v_gene: TRBV19
d_gene: -
j_gene: TRBJ1-4

CDR3aa: CATSRDAGNQPQHF
CDR3nt: TGTGCCACCAGCAGAGATGCAGGCAATCAGCCCCAGCATTTT
abundance: -
v_gene: TRBV15
d_gene: -
j_gene: TRBJ1-5

CDR3aa: CASSMGIHEQFF
CDR3nt: TGTGCCAGTAGTATGGGTATTCATGAGCAGTTCTTC
abundance: -
v_gene: TRBV19
d_gene: -
j_gene: TRBJ2-1

CDR3aa: CASSIGTAYNEQFF
CDR3nt: TGTGCCAGCAGCATTGGGACAGCTTACAATGAGCAGTTCTTC
abundance: -
v_gene: TRBV5-4
d_gene: TRBD1
j_gene: TRBJ2-1

CDR3aa: CASSLGTTKDTQYF
CDR3nt: TGTGCCAGCAGTCTTGGGACTACCAAAGATACGCAGTATTTT
abundance: -
v_gene: TRBV27
d_gene: TRBD2
j_gene: TRBJ2-3

CDR3aa: CASSYPSGNQPQHF
CDR3nt: TGTGCCAGCAGTTACCCCTCCGGCAATCAGCCCCAGCATTTT
abundance: -
v_gene: TRBV6-8
d_gene: -
j_gene: TRBJ1-5

CDR3aa: CASSYGQEYGYTF
CDR3nt: TGTGCCAGCAGTTACGGACAGGAGTATGGCTACACCTTC
abundance: -
v_gene: TRBV6-5
d_gene: TRBD1
j_gene: TRBJ1-2

CDR3aa: CASSYSIGGEKLFF
CDR3nt: TGTGCCAGCAGTTACTCGATTGGGGGCGAAAAACTGTTTTTT
abundance: -
v_gene: TRBV6-6
d_gene: -
j_gene: TRBJ1-4